These 8 T cell receptor beta chains share one sample of origin, sequenced in a study of T cells expressing NK-cell markers (TCRdb year 2020). Libraries were constructed by 5' RACE. Data came from an Illumina HiSeq 2000. TCRdb reprocessed the reads and provides one entry for every CDR3 protein sequence; no DNA is given. The sample has approximately 440,000 distinct CDR3 sequences on record. Of the sample, approximately 1.5% is held by the ten largest clones. Sequencing was done on a sample of blood T cells: a sorted CD56 or NKG2C T cell subset, CD4+ or CD8+ T cells, or bulk PBMC T cells (not recorded which). The receptors were sampled from a woman in her fifties or sixties in good health. Donor details come from another sample of the same person, matched by shared clones.

The chain recombines TRBV20-1 with TRBJ2-1; TCRdb indicates TRBD2, and absent DNA this call remains unverified. This CDR3 comprises 17 residues. Germline lookup yields CDR1 DFQATT and CDR2 SNEGSKA (reference sequence). CDR3 sequence: CSANGLAGESSYNEQFF.

The chain combines TRBV12-3 or TRBV12-4 with TRBJ1-5. The CDR3 runs to 18 residues. CDR3 protein: CASSFFGLSGGSNQPQHF.

The chain links TRBV4-1 to TRBJ2-1. CDR1 is MGHRA and CDR2 is YSYEKL in the germline V gene. The CDR3 is made up of 17 amino acids. CDR3 amino acids: CASSHGRMSGPYNEQFF.

V and J are TRBV9 and TRBJ2-1; checking the TCRdb D call of TRBD2 is not possible without DNA. CDR1 is SGDLS and CDR2 is YYNGEE in the germline V gene. The CDR3 has 16 residues. This chain's CDR3 is CASSVAGTSARNEQFF.

The chain uses TRBV2 and TRBJ2-7; the D call of TRBD2 rests on TCRdb alone, since no DNA is present to check it. Germline assignment: CDR1 SNHLY and CDR2 FYNNEI. The CDR3 is 14 amino acids. Here the CDR3 reads CASSRSSLADEQYF.

The chain uses TRBV12-3 or TRBV12-4 and TRBJ2-1; TCRdb's D gene call, TRBD1, goes unchecked for lack of DNA. The CDR3 covers 15 residues. The CDR3 protein is CASSQTGTGYNEQFF.

The V and J genes are TRBV12-5 and TRBJ2-3; TCRdb picks TRBD1, but there is no DNA to check that call. Per germline, CDR1 LGHNT and CDR2 FRNRAP. The CDR3 contains 16 residues. This CDR3 reads CASGAAGTEGTDTQYF.

The V and J genes are TRBV20-1 and TRBJ2-1; TCRdb selects TRBD2, and the lack of DNA leaves this call unchecked. CDR1 is DFQATT and CDR2 is SNEGSKA in the germline V gene (reference sequence). This CDR3 is built from 16 residues. This CDR3 reads CSARGRAGRRYNEQFF.